Listed below are T cell receptor beta chains from one sample, sequenced in a study of T cell changes during pregnancy in multiple sclerosis. The protocol was immunoSEQ multiplex PCR, while the TCRdb copy is restricted to in-frame clones and leaves out a portion. Found here are 30,000 to 40,000 clones, roughly nine tenths of them singletons; the top ten hold 0.6% to 1%. This sample comprised CD4+ T cells from peripheral blood mononuclear cells, obtained after pregnancy. The receptors here all came from a female donor in good health, enrolled as a control in a pregnancy study. Each CDR3 is given with its conserved first and last residue. The D gene is left open where the match is weak. Clone size is not always given. Where it is, it says once, few, many or a class for expanded clones.

-,15,TRBV10-3,TRBJ1-1,-,TGTGCCATCAGTGAGTCTCGCCAGGGGAACATTGAAGCTTTCTTT,CAISESRQGNIEAFF
-,13,TRBV28,TRBJ1-5,-,TGTGCCAGCAGCCGTCCTAGCAATCAGCCCCAGCATTTT,CASSRPSNQPQHF
-,12,TRBV2,TRBJ1-4,-,TGTGCCAGCATCCTGACAGATGAAAAACTGTTTTTT,CASILTDEKLFF
-,13,TRBV6-6,TRBJ1-5,-,TGTGCCAGCGCTTACTGGGGGGATCAGCCCCAGCATTTT,CASAYWGDQPQHF
-,16,TRBV7-8,TRBJ2-7,-,TGTGCCAGCAGCTCCCTACCCCGCCCTTCGGTCTACGAGCAGTACTTC,CASSSLPRPSVYEQYF
-,15,TRBV4-3,TRBJ1-1,-,TGCGCCAGCAGCTCTTTACAGGGCTGGAACACTGAAGCTTTCTTT,CASSSLQGWNTEAFF
TRBD1,19,TRBV30,TRBJ1-5,-,TGTGCCTGGAGGGAGGGAGGGACAGGGACCCTTAATAGCAATCAACCCCAGCATTTT,CAWREGGTGTLNSNQPQHF
TRBD2,14,TRBV13,TRBJ2-7,-,TGTGCCAGCAGCCCTGCACTAGCGCGCTACGAGCAGTACTTC,CASSPALARYEQYF
TRBD2,15,TRBV29-1,TRBJ2-7,-,TGCAGCGTCCGGTCCCGGGGGGGGTTATTCGACGAGCAGTACTTC,CSVRSRGGLFDEQYF
TRBD1,16,TRBV27,TRBJ2-7,-,TGTGCCAGCAGTAAAACAGGGGCCCCCTTTCCCTACGAGCAGTACTTC,CASSKTGAPFPYEQYF
TRBD2,20,TRBV7-8,TRBJ2-2,-,TGTGCCAGCAGCTGGCGGGCAGGGGGCCTAGCGGGAGGTGAAACCGGGGAGCTGTTTTTT,CASSWRAGGLAGGETGELFF
-,16,TRBV30,TRBJ2-1,-,TGTGCCTGGAGTGTAGGTATTCTAGAAGCGTACAATGAGCAGTTCTTC,CAWSVGILEAYNEQFF
-,16,TRBV5-4,TRBJ2-3,-,TGTGCCAGCAGCCCGGGGGCAGGGGGTAGGACAGATACGCAGTATTTT,CASSPGAGGRTDTQYF
-,12,TRBV21-1,TRBJ1-1,-,TGTGCCAGCAGCAAACAGGGTCCTGAAGCTTTCTTT,CASSKQGPEAFF
TRBD2,14,TRBV6-5,TRBJ2-3,-,TGTGCCAGCAGCCCTAGGACTAGCACGGATACGCAGTATTTT,CASSPRTSTDTQYF
TRBD1,13,TRBV14,TRBJ1-2,-,TGTGCCAGCAGCCCGGACAGGGACTATGGCTACACCTTC,CASSPDRDYGYTF
-,16,TRBV19,TRBJ2-6,once,TGTGCCAGTAGGTCCGAGCCGAACTCTGGGGCCAACGTCCTGACTTTC,CASRSEPNSGANVLTF
TRBD2,16,TRBV9,TRBJ2-3,-,TGTGCCAGCAGCGTAGGGGCTAGCGGGGGAACTGATACGCAGTATTTT,CASSVGASGGTDTQYF
-,12,TRBV7-9,TRBJ2-5,-,TGTGCCAGCAGCTCCGGACAAGGGACCCAGTACTTC,CASSSGQGTQYF
TRBD2,15,TRBV19,TRBJ2-2,few,TGTGCCAGTACCAAAGGGACTAGCGGTTCCGGGGAGCTGTTTTTT,CASTKGTSGSGELFF